Reported below is one TCR beta chain. Its antigen remains unknown. Produced via immunoSEQ multiplex PCR; TCRdb's table is partial and in-frame only. This table holds some 240,000 clones, around 78% found once. The CDR3 length is 14 residues. Trimming left V 6 bases short and J 8 bases short, with 19 bases between. Per the germline V gene, CDR1 is MDHEN and CDR2 is SYDVKM. This record comes from a study of cytomegalovirus exposure and HLA in healthy donors. At the level of the study: The 90 to 150 validation repertoires matched the 500 to 750 first-cohort repertoires in platform, a later analysis reported.

Study-wide findings and caveats: Altogether, 160 or so TCR beta chains were recorded as cytomegalovirus-associated. Confirmation in vitro established that three CMV-associated chains were specific for CMV antigens. Later, an analysis found that TCR clusters from the first cohort tended to co-occur in the roughly 110 validation repertoires.

The TCR originated in a woman younger than 35 in good health and CMV-seronegative. Sequenced: PBMCs. The chain joins TRBV28 to TRBJ1-2; perhaps TRBD1 as D (5 bases). Here the CDR3 DNA reads TGTGCCAGCAGCCGGGCCGGGCAGGGAGGCGGCTACACCTTC. Protein product: CASSRAGQGGGYTF.